The 29 T cell receptor beta chains below were found in one sample sequenced in a study of Tregs in tolerant kidney transplant recipients. Assay used: immunoSEQ multiplex PCR; TCRdb lists only in-frame clones, some missing. Among 68,000 or so clones listed, 84% were seen once. What was sequenced was CD4+ T cells from blood. The receptor source for this set is a human donor in good health.

The CDR3 bases are TGCGCCAGCAGCCCCGGTCGAGGCAATTCACCCCTCCACTTT. This sequence encodes CASSPGRGNSPLHF. The chain uses TRBV5-1 and TRBJ1-6; D gene uncertain. Germline CDR1 SGHRS, CDR2 YFSETQ. The CDR3 is made up of 14 amino acids. Trimming removed 4 bases from V and 7 bases from J, with 12 bases in between.

The DNA for the CDR3 is TGTGCCAGCAGCTTCGGCCCGAGGGACAGGGGAAATGAAAAACTGTTTTTT. It encodes CASSFGPRDRGNEKLFF. V and J are TRBV7-6 and TRBJ1-4, with TRBD1 matching over 10 bases. Trimming took 3 bases from V and 5 from J; bases not matched to a gene: 9. This CDR3 has 17 residues. Germline values: CDR1 SGHVS, CDR2 FNYEAQ.

This sequence joins TRBV2 and TRBJ2-1; D is uncertain. From germline, CDR1 is SNHLY and CDR2 FYNNEI. V shed 3 bases and J shed 10 bases, with 4 bases lying between them. This CDR3 spans 10 amino acids. In DNA, the CDR3 is TGTGCCAGCAGTGAGGGGGAGCAGTTCTTC. Translated: CASSEGEQFF.

The chain recombines TRBV7-9 with TRBJ1-4; D uncertain. Germline CDR1 reads SEHNR; CDR2 reads FQNEAQ (reference sequence). The CDR3 spans 17 residues. V dropped 1 base and J dropped 8 bases, with 20 bases sitting between them. The CDR3 DNA is TGTGCCAGCAGCTTAGGGCGCCAGGCCGGGATCGGCGAAAAACTGTTTTTT. Amino acid sequence: CASSLGRQAGIGEKLFF.

The chain combines TRBV5-1 with TRBJ2-5; 11 nucleotides align to TRBD2. This CDR3 is 15 amino acids long. After removal of 3 bases from V and 5 bases from J, the junction contained 6 bases not matched to a gene. Germline V lookup: CDR1 SGHRS, CDR2 YFSETQ. The chain's CDR3 is CASSSIAGGTETQYF. DNA of the CDR3: TGCGCCAGCAGCTCTATAGCGGGAGGGACCGAGACCCAGTACTTC.

The chain links TRBV7-3 to TRBJ1-1; unclear D gene. Trimming shortened V by 4 bases and J by 1 base, and 16 bases separated the two germline ends. The CDR3 runs 16 residues. Germline-derived CDR1 and CDR2 are SGHTA and FQGTGA. The CDR3 DNA reads as TGTGCCAGCAGCTCTATCAGCAGTAGGGAGAACACTGAAGCTTTCTTT. Protein: CASSSISSRENTEAFF.

This chain connects TRBV14 to TRBJ2-1; D might be TRBD2 (5 bases). The CDR3 loop spans 17 amino acids. Per germline, CDR1 SGHDN and CDR2 FVKESK. With 1 base removed from V and 9 bases from J, the gap between germline ends came to 22 bases. Here the CDR3 DNA reads TGTGCCAGCAGCCAAGGGACTCCCACCTCTAGTAGGAGTGAGCAGTTCTTC. Translated, it gives CASSQGTPTSSRSEQFF. Supplemented by reference TRBV14 and TRBJ2-1, the full variable domain reads EAGVTQFPSHSVIEKGQTVTLRCDPISGHDNLYWYRRVMGKEIKFLLHFVKESKQDESGMPNNRFLAERTGGTYSTLKVQPAELEDSGVYFCASSQGTPTSSRSEQFFGPGTRLTVL.

This chain links TRBV10-3 with TRBJ1-2; tentatively, D is TRBD1 (6 bases). The V end was cut by 8 bases, the J end by 1 base, with 8 bases between. The CDR3 has 12 residues. Per the germline V gene, CDR1 is ENHRY and CDR2 is SYGVKD. The CDR3 sequence: CAIGGNNYGYTF. The CDR3 nucleotides are TGTGCCATCGGGGGCAATAACTATGGCTACACCTTC.

This chain links TRBV7-3 with TRBJ1-1; D is ambiguous. Germline-derived CDR1 and CDR2 are SGHTA and FQGTGA. This CDR3 contains 10 residues. Trimming pared 7 bases from V and 8 bases from J, leaving 8 bases between. In nucleotides, the CDR3 is TGTGCCAGCACCCCTACGGAAGCTTTCTTT. Translation gives CASTPTEAFF.

The V gene is TRBV5-4, the J gene TRBJ2-7; the match to TRBD2 covers 13 bases. The V and J ends lost 9 bases and 6 bases, in that order; junction bases with no gene match: 9. Germline V gives CDR1 SGHNT, CDR2 YYREEE (reference sequence). There are 14 residues in the CDR3. CDR3 residues: CAIWTSGSFGEQYF. As DNA, the CDR3 is TGTGCCATCTGGACTAGCGGGAGTTTCGGCGAGCAGTACTTC.

This rearrangement joins TRBV4-3 to TRBJ2-7, with D possibly being TRBD1 (6 bases). Trimming shortened V by 1 base and J by 2 bases, and 12 bases separated the two germline ends. The germline CDR1 and CDR2 sequences are LGHNA and YSLEER. The CDR3 length is 15 residues. The CDR3 spells CASSQGRGDTYEQYF. CDR3 sequence (DNA): TGCGCCAGCAGCCAAGGCAGGGGAGACACCTACGAGCAGTACTTC.

This rearrangement joins TRBV27 to TRBJ1-1; tentative D call: TRBD1 (6 bases). Germline V gene sequence: CDR1 MNHEY, CDR2 SMNVEV (reference sequence). This CDR3 is built from 14 residues. Trimming shortened V by 7 bases and J by 1 base, and 13 bases separated the two germline ends. CDR3 region: CASILTGKNTEAFF. For the CDR3, the DNA is TGTGCCAGCATTCTAACAGGGAAGAACACTGAAGCTTTCTTT.

The CDR3 nucleotides read TGTGCCAGCAGCCGGACTAGCGCAGAGACCCAGTACTTC. Its translation: CASSRTSAETQYF. V is TRBV14 and J is TRBJ2-5, with TRBD2 identical over 9 bases. J was trimmed by 4 bases and V by 4 bases; bases with no gene match: 1. The V gene's germline CDR1 is SGHDN and CDR2 FVKESK. This CDR3 is built from 13 residues. The entire variable domain, with the rest obtained from reference TRBV14 and TRBJ2-5, is as follows: EAGVTQFPSHSVIEKGQTVTLRCDPISGHDNLYWYRRVMGKEIKFLLHFVKESKQDESGMPNNRFLAERTGGTYSTLKVQPAELEDSGVYFCASSRTSAETQYFGPGTRLLVL.

The rearrangement uses TRBV4-2 and TRBJ2-2, with a possible D match to TRBD2 (5 bases). V shed 0 bases and J shed 6 bases, with 20 bases lying between them. The germline V gene has CDR1 LGHNA and CDR2 YNFKEQ. The CDR3 has 18 residues. The CDR3 region is CASSQDGSTDTGPGELFF. Here the CDR3 DNA reads TGTGCCAGCAGCCAAGATGGGAGTACCGATACGGGTCCCGGGGAGCTGTTTTTT.

This clone was detected only a few times. The rearrangement uses TRBV11-1 and TRBJ1-5; no definite D call. The CDR3 has 10 residues. Trimming shortened V by 6 bases and J by 4 bases, and 1 base separated the two germline ends. Germline V gene data show CDR1 as SGHAT and CDR2 as FQDESV (reference sequence). In nucleotides, the CDR3 is TGTGCCAGCAGGAATCAGCCCCAGCATTTT. It translates to CASRNQPQHF.

The V call is TRBV5-1, the J call TRBJ2-7, with 9 bases that match TRBD1. J gave up 3 bases and V 4 bases, and 5 bases lay outside the gene matches. Germline V gives CDR1 SGHRS, CDR2 YFSETQ. The CDR3 has 14 amino acids. CDR3 bases: TGCGCCAGCAGCCAGGCGGGACAGGGCTACGAGCAGTACTTC. The encoded protein is CASSQAGQGYEQYF.

The rearrangement joins TRBV19 to TRBJ1-3; D may be TRBD1 (6 bases). The CDR3 runs to 16 residues. The germline CDR1 and CDR2 sequences are LNHDA and SQIVND (reference sequence). With 9 bases removed from V and 4 bases from J, the gap between germline ends came to 22 bases. CDR3 bases: TGTGCCAGCACCGTCACAGGGCCCGCTCCCGGAAACACCATATATTTT. It yields the protein CASTVTGPAPGNTIYF.

This clone was detected only a few times. The CDR3 protein is CASIEGAVYTQYF. CDR3 sequence (DNA): TGTGCCAGTATCGAGGGGGCAGTTTATACGCAGTATTTT. J is TRBJ2-3 and V is TRBV19; 7 bases match TRBD1. CDR3 size: 13 residues. V trimming: 7 bases; J trimming: 7 bases; junction bases outside the gene matches: 8. The germline CDR1 and CDR2 sequences are LNHDA and SQIVND (reference sequence).

This clone was seen once. The rearrangement uses TRBV2 and TRBJ2-1, with D possibly being TRBD1 (7 bases). CDR1 is SNHLY, CDR2 FYNNEI, per germline. With 1 base removed from V and 5 bases from J, the gap between germline ends came to 15 bases. The CDR3 is 16 residues long. For the CDR3, the DNA is TGTGCCAGCAGTGAAGTAGGGGGCGCGGGGAACAATGAGCAGTTCTTC. This gives the protein CASSEVGGAGNNEQFF.

The chain links TRBV7-2 to TRBJ2-7; D remains unclear. The V gene lost 2 bases and the J gene lost 4 bases, with 6 bases spanning the gap. The CDR3 covers 12 residues. CDR1 and CDR2 (germline): SGHTA, FQGNSA. The DNA of the CDR3 is TGTGCCAGCAGCTTAAAGGATTACGAGCAGTACTTC. It specifies CASSLKDYEQYF.

CDR3: CASSQISGRRNEQYF. The CDR3 nucleotides read TGTGCCAGCAGCCAGATTAGCGGGAGGCGTAACGAGCAGTACTTC. The chain combines TRBV11-2 with TRBJ2-7; 10 bases are shared with TRBD2. Germline assignment: CDR1 SGHAT and CDR2 FQNNGV. V lost 5 bases, J lost 5 bases, and 9 bases stayed unmatched. This CDR3 spans 15 amino acids.

V gene TRBV12-5 combines with J gene TRBJ1-5, with D hard to call. This CDR3 has 12 residues. From germline, CDR1 is LGHNT and CDR2 FRNRAP. The V end was cut by 2 bases, the J end by 5 bases, with 4 bases between. CDR3 sequence (DNA): TGTGCTAGTGGTTTGAGGGATCAGCCCCAGCATTTT. Translated, it gives CASGLRDQPQHF.

This rearrangement joins TRBV27 to TRBJ1-2; D ambiguous. Per the germline V gene, CDR1 is MNHEY and CDR2 is SMNVEV (reference sequence). V was shortened by 2 bases and J by 1 base, with 5 bases between the two germline ends. The CDR3 length is 13 residues. The CDR3 DNA reads TGTGCCAGCAGTTTAACGGTTAACTATGGCTACACCTTC. The encoded protein is CASSLTVNYGYTF.

The V and J genes are TRBV7-9 and TRBJ2-2; 8 bases line up with TRBD1. This CDR3 has 16 residues. Germline loops: CDR1 SEHNR, CDR2 FQNEAQ (reference sequence). V shed 7 bases and J 6 bases; nucleotides not matched to a gene: 13. CDR3 in amino acids: CASTTAVTGVAGELFF. CDR3 DNA: TGTGCCAGCACCACCGCCGTGACAGGGGTGGCCGGGGAGCTGTTTTTT.

The gene calls are TRBV11-2 and TRBJ2-3, with TRBD1 matching 9 bases. V lost 0 bases and J lost 11; bases outside the gene matches: 6. CDR3 length: 14 residues. The germline CDR1 and CDR2 sequences are SGHAT and FQNNGV. The DNA of the CDR3 is TGTGCCAGCAGCTTAGATCCCGGGACAGGGAGGCAGTATTTT. Residues: CASSLDPGTGRQYF.

The chain employs TRBV30 and TRBJ2-1; the D gene is possibly TRBD2 (6 bases). V was clipped by 0 bases and J by 5 bases, with 11 bases between them. Germline V gene data show CDR1 as GTSNPN and CDR2 as SVGIG (reference sequence). This CDR3 has 14 residues. The CDR3: CAWSVLGGNNEQFF. The CDR3, as DNA: TGTGCCTGGAGTGTACTAGGAGGGAACAATGAGCAGTTCTTC.

V and J are TRBV6-5 and TRBJ1-5; 7 nucleotides line up with TRBD1. The CDR3 is made up of 12 amino acids. Germline V gene lookup returns CDR1 MNHEY and CDR2 SVGAGI. The CDR3 DNA follows: TGTGCGGCAGGGGGAATCAATCAGCCCCAGCATTTT. It is translated as CAAGGINQPQHF.

This chain uses TRBV6-6 with TRBJ2-7, with TRBD2 matching over 14 bases. CDR3 length: 15 residues. Germline V gene data show CDR1 as MNHNY and CDR2 as SVGAGI (reference sequence). V gave up 1 base and J gave up 6 bases; unmatched junction bases: 2. CDR3 sequence: CASSYYGLAGGEQYF. The DNA for the CDR3 is TGTGCCAGCAGTTACTATGGACTAGCGGGAGGCGAGCAGTACTTC.

The rearrangement uses TRBV4-1 and TRBJ1-3, with 8 bases that match TRBD1. Germline V gene sequence: CDR1 MGHRA, CDR2 YSYEKL. The CDR3 has 15 residues. V lost 0 bases, J lost 8 bases, and 6 bases stayed unmatched. The CDR3, as DNA: TGCGCCAGCAGCCAAGATCGTGAACAGGGGGACACCATATATTTT. This codes for CASSQDREQGDTIYF.